The 24 T cell receptor beta chains reported below all come from one sample, sequenced in a study of control samples from healthy donors and cancer patients. Libraries were prepared by immunoSEQ multiplex PCR; TCRdb keeps only in-frame clonotypes and omits some of them. The profile covers 100,000 to 150,000 clones, with 92% appearing a single time and 0.55% to 0.6% taken by the ten largest. What was sequenced was PBMCs. These receptors were collected from a man older than 75 with head and neck cancer.

The rearrangement uses TRBV6-1 and TRBJ1-2; tentatively, D is TRBD1 (6 bases). The CDR3 loop spans 14 amino acids. Trimming cost V 2 bases and J 8 bases, with 15 bases left between them. Germline CDR1 reads MNHNS; CDR2 reads SASEGT. For the CDR3, the DNA is TGTGCCAGCAGTGAACGGGTCAGGGGAACAGGCTACACCTTC. Encoded protein: CASSERVRGTGYTF.

The genes are TRBV6-2 or TRBV6-3 and TRBJ2-1, with a possible D match to TRBD1 (6 bases). Germline V CDR1 and CDR2: MNHEY, SVGEGT. V shed 2 bases and J shed 8 bases, with 25 bases lying between them. This CDR3 is 18 amino acids long. CDR3 amino acids: CASSYVFSRTARGDEQFF. Here the CDR3 DNA reads TGTGCCAGCAGTTACGTTTTTAGTCGGACAGCTCGTGGCGATGAGCAGTTCTTC.

The V gene is TRBV4-2, the J gene TRBJ1-6, with 10 bases aligning to TRBD1. V lost 2 bases to trimming and J lost 1 base; unmatched junction nucleotides: 2. The CDR3 is 17 amino acids. Germline assignment: CDR1 LGHNA and CDR2 YNFKEQ. CDR3 sequence reads: CASSQRDRGSYNSPLHF. CDR3 bases: TGTGCCAGCAGCCAAAGGGACAGGGGATCCTATAATTCACCCCTCCACTTT.

This chain connects TRBV29-1 to TRBJ1-1; the D gene is possibly TRBD1 (6 bases). The germline V and J ends were trimmed by 0 bases and 8 bases, with 19 bases remaining between them. The CDR3 runs to 15 residues. CDR1 is SQVTM and CDR2 is ANQGSEA in the germline V gene. Here the CDR3 DNA reads TGCAGCGTTGAAGATCGCGGAGATGGACAGAAGGAAGCTTTCTTT. This translates into CSVEDRGDGQKEAFF.

This chain connects TRBV7-9 to TRBJ1-3; D possibly corresponds to TRBD1 (5 bases). CDR3 length equals 13 residues. V was cut by 2 bases and J by 8 bases, with 10 bases left in between. Germline CDR1 SEHNR, CDR2 FQNEAQ (reference sequence). The DNA of the CDR3 is TGTGCCAGCAGCTTATATGGAGGGGACACCATATATTTT. Its translation is CASSLYGGDTIYF.

The genes are TRBV11-2 and TRBJ1-2; D not certain. This CDR3 contains 15 residues. Trimming removed 2 bases at V and 5 bases at J, with 15 bases between. Germline-derived CDR1 and CDR2 are SGHAT and FQNNGV. CDR3 in amino acids: CASSLTRHILYGYTF. DNA of the CDR3: TGTGCCAGCAGCTTAACCCGACACATACTTTATGGCTACACCTTC.

The chain carries TRBV2 and TRBJ2-3; D not certain. Germline CDR1 and CDR2: SNHLY and FYNNEI. The CDR3 has 13 residues. V was pared by 5 bases and J by 0 bases, with 6 bases between. DNA of the CDR3: TGTGCCAGCAGTCGTCCGAGCACAGATACGCAGTATTTT. It specifies CASSRPSTDTQYF.

This chain links TRBV15 with TRBJ1-2, with D perhaps TRBD1 (5 bases). V shed 1 base and J shed 8 bases, with 14 bases lying between them. Looked up from germline, CDR1 is LNHNV and CDR2 is YYDKDF (reference sequence). The CDR3 runs to 14 residues. The CDR3 reads CATSRAAGGRGYTF. The DNA for the CDR3 is TGTGCCACCAGCAGAGCAGCGGGGGGACGGGGCTACACCTTC.

The V gene is TRBV5-3, the J gene TRBJ2-7; the match to TRBD2 covers 8 bases. TRBV5-3 belongs to the ORF category, with a function that is uncertain. This CDR3 contains 15 residues. The ends lost 3 bases at V and 1 base at J; junction bases unmatched: 6. CDR3 in amino acids: CARSSSGGGSYEQYF. The CDR3 coding sequence is TGTGCCAGAAGCTCCTCCGGGGGGGGTTCCTACGAGCAGTACTTC.

The J gene is TRBJ2-7, the V gene TRBV5-4; 7 bases are a match to TRBD2. Trimming took 4 bases from V and 0 from J; bases not matched to a gene: 4. From germline, CDR1 is SGHNT and CDR2 YYREEE (reference sequence). The CDR3 sequence is 14 residues long. CDR3 amino acids: CASSATSDSYEQYF. The DNA for the CDR3 is TGTGCCAGCAGCGCAACTAGCGACTCCTACGAGCAGTACTTC.

The J gene is TRBJ2-5, the V gene TRBV6-5, with D perhaps matching TRBD2 (6 bases). This CDR3 spans 13 amino acids. V lost 6 bases to trimming and J lost 2 bases, with 10 bases between them. Germline assignment: CDR1 MNHEY and CDR2 SVGAGI. CDR3 nucleotide sequence: TGTGCCAGCAGACCCGGGAGTCAAGAGACCCAGTACTTC. Residues: CASRPGSQETQYF.

A single count supports this clone. V is TRBV5-6 and J is TRBJ2-5; 13 bases agree with TRBD2. The germline V gene has CDR1 SGHDT and CDR2 YYEEEE. The J segment lost 7 bases and the V segment lost 4 bases, leaving 10 bases of the junction unmatched. This CDR3 has 16 amino acids. Written as DNA, the CDR3 is TGTGCCAGCAGCCCGGCTACTAGCGGGGGGGCGGGGACCCAGTACTTC. Translated, it gives CASSPATSGGAGTQYF.

The rearrangement joins TRBV5-8 to TRBJ2-3; D not certain. V was cut by 0 bases and J by 5 bases, with 16 bases left in between. CDR1 is SGHTS, CDR2 YDEGEE, per germline. The CDR3 contains 16 residues. CDR3 bases: TGTGCCAGCAGCTTGGTTCTAACCGATTGGGGAGATACGCAGTATTTT. Translation gives CASSLVLTDWGDTQYF.

This clone occurred a few times. The V and J genes are TRBV7-2 and TRBJ2-7; the match to TRBD2 covers 9 bases. Germline CDR1 reads SGHTA; CDR2 reads FQGNSA. There are 15 residues in the CDR3. The V gene end was trimmed by 4 bases and the J gene end by 3 bases; junction bases not matched to a gene: 7. For the CDR3, the DNA is TGTGCCAGCAGCTATGGCGGGAGGGCCAGCTACGAGCAGTACTTC. As protein: CASSYGGRASYEQYF.

The J gene is TRBJ2-1, the V gene TRBV7-2; a possible D gene is TRBD1 (6 bases). This CDR3 has 17 residues. Germline CDR1 reads SGHTA; CDR2 reads FQGNSA. Trimming removed 5 bases from V and 4 bases from J, with 21 bases in between. The CDR3 loop reads CASSVSTGTTYYNEQFF. Written as DNA, the CDR3 is TGTGCCAGCAGCGTATCCACCGGGACAACCTATTACAATGAGCAGTTCTTC.

The chain has TRBV28 and TRBJ1-5; maybe TRBD1 (6 bases). The length of the CDR3 is 15 residues. Trimming removed 6 bases at V and 1 base at J, with 13 bases between. Germline V lookup: CDR1 MDHEN, CDR2 SYDVKM. DNA for the CDR3: TGTGCCAGCAGGTATAGGGGGTCGAGCAATCAGCCCCAGCATTTT. This sequence encodes CASRYRGSSNQPQHF.

This clone was detected only a few times. The chain couples TRBV6-4 to TRBJ1-1, with D unclear. Germline values: CDR1 MRHNA, CDR2 SNTAGT. The CDR3 is 14 amino acids. Trimming removed 5 bases from V and 7 bases from J, with 17 bases in between. Here the CDR3 DNA reads TGTGCCAGCAGTCCCAAATCCGCCCCCAATGAAGCTTTCTTT. It encodes CASSPKSAPNEAFF.

The rearrangement joins TRBV11-2 to TRBJ2-1; the match to TRBD2 covers 11 bases. CDR1 and CDR2 from the germline V gene are SGHAT and FQNNGV. The trim removed 1 base at V and 4 bases at J, leaving 9 bases unmatched. The CDR3 totals 18 residues. The CDR3 sequence is CASSLVGSSGRSYNEQFF. The CDR3 DNA is TGTGCCAGCAGCTTAGTCGGGTCTAGCGGGAGGAGTTACAATGAGCAGTTCTTC.

The chain has TRBV21-1 and TRBJ2-7; TRBD1 was called by the table and not checked on the DNA. TRBV21-1 is described as a pseudogene. The CDR3 runs 19 residues. In DNA form, the CDR3 reads TGTGCCAGCAGCATTCTACAGGGTTGTAACCTAAAAGACTACCACGAGCAGTACTTC. It codes for CASSILQGCNLKDYHEQYF.

The rearrangement links TRBV3-1 (or the pseudogene TRBV3-2) to TRBJ1-1; D is ambiguous. The V and J ends lost 0 bases and 10 bases respectively, with 15 bases between them. Germline CDR1 is LGHDT and CDR2 is YNNKEL (reference sequence). CDR3 length equals 14 residues. The CDR3 DNA reads as TGTGCCAGCAGCCAAGACGGACGCCCCACCTCAGCTTTCTTT. This codes for CASSQDGRPTSAFF.

The chain uses TRBV24-1 and TRBJ2-3, with TRBD1 identical over 10 bases. Germline CDR1 reads KGHDR; CDR2 reads SFDVKD. V gave up 4 bases and J gave up 2 bases; unmatched junction bases: 2. This CDR3 comprises 15 residues. In DNA form, the CDR3 reads TGTGCCACCAGTGAAGGGACAGGGGACACAGATACGCAGTATTTT. Its protein product is CATSEGTGDTDTQYF.

The genes are TRBV24-1 and TRBJ2-7; D is uncertain. The CDR3 is 8 residues long. Trimming stripped 9 bases from V and 6 bases from J, with 2 bases between. Germline V gene data show CDR1 as KGHDR and CDR2 as SFDVKD. The CDR3 DNA reads as TGTGCCACCTCCGAGCAGTACTTC. Translated, it gives CATSEQYF.

The chain recombines TRBV15 with TRBJ2-5, with 9 bases aligning to TRBD1. The CDR3 has 16 amino acids. V shed 1 base and J 0 bases; nucleotides not matched to a gene: 3. Germline V gene data show CDR1 as LNHNV and CDR2 as YYDKDF (reference sequence). CDR3 region: CATSRGDRAYQETQYF. The CDR3 DNA is TGTGCCACCAGCAGAGGGGACAGGGCATACCAAGAGACCCAGTACTTC.

The chain joins TRBV5-5 to TRBJ2-7, with 8 bases aligning to TRBD1. The CDR3 sequence is 14 residues long. From germline, CDR1 is SGHKS and CDR2 YYEKEE (reference sequence). With V trimmed by 2 bases and J by 3 bases, 4 bases remained unmatched. CDR3 in amino acids: CASSLRDRYYEQYF. In DNA, the CDR3 is TGTGCCAGCAGCTTAAGGGACAGGTACTACGAGCAGTACTTC.